This section outlines one T cell receptor (beta chain) sequence together with its context. This sample stems from a study of blood T cell repertoires in COVID-19. The length of the CDR3 is 15 residues. Germline assignment: CDR1 SGHRS and CDR2 YFSETQ. The ends were cut back, 0 bases at V and 4 bases at J, with 11 bases in the middle. In the original processing: Quantification of nucleated cells was approximated via reference gene primer amplification. Sequencing was performed with immunoSEQ multiplex PCR; in TCRdb, only in-frame clones are kept and a portion is missing. The DNA gave D and trimming, while V, J and clone size come from that table. The profile shows fewer than 250,000 clones, around 85% of them singletons.

The sequence was collected from a woman aged 55 to 70 with active or convalescent COVID-19. The chain employs TRBV5-1 and TRBJ2-1, with D possibly TRBD1 on 6 matching bases. The sample was peripheral blood. For the CDR3, the DNA is TGCGCCAGCAGCTTGGCTCAGGGGCCATACAATGAGCAGTTCTTC. It translates to CASSLAQGPYNEQFF.